Following are 25 T cell receptor beta chains from one sample sequenced in a study of blood T cell repertoires in COVID-19. TCRdb's copy holds only in-frame clones and misses some; the assay was immunoSEQ multiplex PCR. The data contain 15,000 to 20,000 clones, around 88% of them singletons. Sequencing was carried out using peripheral blood. The receptors originated from a human donor in a cohort sampled during active COVID-19.

The chain couples TRBV9 to TRBJ1-1, with D perhaps matching TRBD1 (6 bases). Looked up from germline, CDR1 is SGDLS and CDR2 is YYNGEE. There are 17 residues in the CDR3. Trimming left V 1 base short and J 0 bases short, with 16 bases between. CDR3: CASSVQPTDRLNTEAFF. The CDR3 region has the DNA TGTGCCAGCAGCGTACAGCCCACCGACAGGTTGAACACTGAAGCTTTCTTT. The full variable domain, with the rest looked up from reference TRBV9 and TRBJ1-1, is DSGVTQTPKHLITATGQRVTLRCSPRSGDLSVYWYQQSLDQGLQFLIQYYNGEERAKGNILERFSAQQFPDLHSELNLSSLELGDSALYFCASSVQPTDRLNTEAFFGQGTRLTVV.

The V and J genes are TRBV4-1 and TRBJ2-5; TRBD2 might be the D (6 bases). Germline CDR1 and CDR2: MGHRA and YSYEKL. With 4 bases removed from V and 5 bases from J, the gap between germline ends came to 17 bases. The CDR3 is 15 amino acids. The CDR3 DNA reads TGCGCCAGCAGCCCCCCGGGAGTCGTAGGGGAGACCCAGTACTTC. Translation gives CASSPPGVVGETQYF.

The chain combines TRBV13 with TRBJ2-7, with 9 nucleotides matching TRBD1. The CDR3 extends over 14 amino acids. Trimming cost V 4 bases and J 7 bases; bases outside gene matches: 8. Germline CDR1 PRHDT, CDR2 FYEKMQ (reference sequence). The CDR3 loop reads CASSSPRTGEEQYF. In nucleotides, the CDR3 is TGTGCCAGCAGCTCACCCCGGACAGGGGAGGAGCAGTACTTC.

V gene TRBV6-5 combines with J gene TRBJ2-2; 9 bases agree with TRBD1. The CDR3 has 14 amino acids. Germline CDR1 MNHEY, CDR2 SVGAGI. The J segment lost 6 bases and the V segment lost 6 bases, leaving 5 bases of the junction unmatched. The DNA of the CDR3 is TGTGCCAGCAGCCGACAGGGGGGATCCGGGGAGCTGTTTTTT. Its protein is CASSRQGGSGELFF.

The chain links TRBV7-6 to TRBJ2-3; D is possibly TRBD2 (6 bases). The germline gives CDR1 SGHVS, CDR2 FNYEAQ. V dropped 4 bases and J dropped 8 bases, with 16 bases sitting between them. The CDR3 runs 14 residues. The CDR3 sequence is CASSSPSSGRTQYF. The CDR3 DNA reads TGTGCCAGCAGCTCACCTAGTAGCGGTCGTACGCAGTATTTT.

The V and J genes are TRBV7-6 and TRBJ2-7, with a weak D call TRBD2 (6 bases). The CDR3 runs to 15 residues. The ends were cut back, 4 bases at V and 5 bases at J, with 18 bases in the middle. Germline CDR1 is SGHVS and CDR2 is FNYEAQ. The CDR3 spells CASSSAAEGGHEQYF. The DNA of the CDR3 is TGTGCCAGCAGCTCCGCCGCCGAGGGAGGTCACGAGCAGTACTTC. Complete variable domain (other parts from reference TRBV7-6 and TRBJ2-7): GAGVSQSPRYKVTKRGQDVALRCDPISGHVSLYWYRQALGQGPEFLTYFNYEAQQDKSGLPNDRFSAERPEGSISTLTIQRTEQRDSAMYRCASSSAAEGGHEQYFGPGTRLTVT.

V and J are TRBV12-3 or TRBV12-4 and TRBJ1-2; TRBD1 is a possible D gene (5 bases). V was clipped by 6 bases and J by 10 bases, with 15 bases between them. The CDR3 consists of 12 residues. The CDR3 here is CASRPEGSDYTF. The CDR3 DNA reads as TGTGCCAGCAGGCCGGAGGGGAGTGACTACACCTTC.

The V gene is TRBV6-5, the J gene TRBJ1-2; D might be TRBD1 (5 bases). This CDR3 has 15 residues. The V end was cut by 2 bases, the J end by 4 bases, with 14 bases between. Germline assignment: CDR1 MNHEY and CDR2 SVGAGI. CDR3 loop: CASSYSYRGTYGYTF. The CDR3 region has the DNA TGTGCCAGCAGTTACAGCTACCGCGGGACCTATGGCTACACCTTC.

This chain joins TRBV11-3 and TRBJ2-1, with 9 bases aligning to TRBD2. The V gene end was trimmed by 11 bases and the J gene end by 4 bases; junction bases not matched to a gene: 3. Germline values: CDR1 SGHNT, CDR2 YENEEA. This CDR3 region has 12 residues. CDR3 amino acids: CASGLAYNEQFF. The CDR3 DNA is TGTGCCTCGGGACTAGCTTACAATGAGCAGTTCTTC.

The CDR3: CASSVAGGSYEQYF. CDR3 sequence (DNA): TGTGCCAGCAGTGTAGCGGGGGGGTCGTACGAGCAGTACTTC. The chain employs TRBV25-1 and TRBJ2-7, with 11 nucleotides matching TRBD2. Losses at the gene ends were 4 bases for V and 4 bases for J; bases not matched to a gene: 3. The CDR3 is made up of 14 amino acids. Germline V gene sequence: CDR1 MGHDK, CDR2 SYGVNS.

CDR3 DNA sequence: TGTGCCAGCAGCCAGGGGACCGCGTACAATGAGCAGTTCTTC. It is translated as CASSQGTAYNEQFF. This sequence joins TRBV7-2 and TRBJ2-1; a weak D match, TRBD1 (6 bases). This CDR3 is built from 14 residues. V was cut by 5 bases and J by 4 bases, with 12 bases left in between. Germline values: CDR1 SGHTA, CDR2 FQGNSA.

This clone was detected only a few times. The rearrangement joins TRBV27 to TRBJ2-5; 10 positions match TRBD1. V dropped 5 bases and J dropped 1; count of bases not matched to a gene: 1. CDR3 size: 14 residues. Looked up from germline, CDR1 is MNHEY and CDR2 is SMNVEV (reference sequence). The CDR3 protein is CASSDRGPQETQYF. In DNA, the CDR3 is TGTGCCAGCAGTGACAGGGGGCCCCAAGAGACCCAGTACTTC.

The chain has TRBV5-1 and TRBJ2-3; tentatively, D is TRBD1 (5 bases). This CDR3 contains 14 residues. Trimming removed 0 bases from V and 4 bases from J, with 9 bases in between. CDR1 SGHRS and CDR2 YFSETQ come from the germline V gene. CDR3 coding DNA: TGCGCCAGCAGCTTGGGACAGATAGCAGATACGCAGTATTTT. It translates to CASSLGQIADTQYF. The full variable domain, with the rest looked up from reference TRBV5-1 and TRBJ2-3, is KAGVTQTPRYLIKTRGQQVTLSCSPISGHRSVSWYQQTPGQGLQFLFEYFSETQRNKGNFPGRFSGRQFSNSRSEMNVSTLELGDSALYLCASSLGQIADTQYFGPGTRLTVL.

This chain uses TRBV12-3 or TRBV12-4 with TRBJ1-1, with TRBD1 identical over 10 bases. With 4 bases clipped from V and 7 bases from J, the junction kept 3 bases outside the gene matches. The CDR3 has 13 amino acids. Here the CDR3 reads CASSSTGGFEAFF. In nucleotides, the CDR3 is TGTGCCAGCAGTTCGACAGGGGGCTTTGAAGCTTTCTTT.

As DNA, the CDR3 is TGTGCCAGCAGCTGGACTACTACCCAAGAGACCCAGTACTTC. Protein product: CASSWTTTQETQYF. The chain is built from TRBV5-4 and TRBJ2-5; TRBD2 might be the D (6 bases). V gave up 3 bases and J gave up 1 base, with 10 bases separating them. Germline loops: CDR1 SGHNT, CDR2 YYREEE (reference sequence). This CDR3 comprises 14 residues.

The CDR3 nucleotides are TGTGCCAGCAGCTTGTTCGGGGGGCCCCCCGGGGAGCTGTTTTTT. It yields the protein CASSLFGGPPGELFF. The chain is built from TRBV5-4 and TRBJ2-2; D may be TRBD2 (7 bases). V lost 1 base to trimming and J lost 6 bases, with 13 bases between them. The length of the CDR3 is 15 residues. Germline CDR1 SGHNT, CDR2 YYREEE (reference sequence).

Comment on this clone: This sample includes further DNA sequences coding for the same CDR3. The chain combines TRBV19 with TRBJ2-7, with TRBD1 matching over 9 bases. V was clipped by 6 bases and J by 4 bases; unmatched bases: 7. The germline V gene has CDR1 LNHDA and CDR2 SQIVND (reference sequence). This CDR3 is 14 amino acids long. This CDR3 is CASSPGQGGYEQYF. Written as DNA, the CDR3 is TGTGCCAGTAGCCCGGGACAGGGCGGGTACGAGCAGTACTTC.

The chain employs TRBV7-2 and TRBJ1-3, with TRBD1 as a possible D gene (5 bases). The CDR3 covers 17 residues. In germline, CDR1 is SGHTA, CDR2 FQGNSA. Trimming shortened V by 1 base and J by 0 bases, and 13 bases separated the two germline ends. The CDR3 region has the DNA TGTGCCAGCAGCTTAGTTGGCAGGGCGACCTCTGGAAACACCATATATTTT. Its protein product is CASSLVGRATSGNTIYF.

The gene calls are TRBV5-1 and TRBJ2-1, with 11 bases lining up with TRBD2. V lost 0 bases to trimming and J lost 4 bases; unmatched junction nucleotides: 9. Germline assignment: CDR1 SGHRS and CDR2 YFSETQ. The CDR3 spans 18 residues. The CDR3 DNA sequence: TGCGCCAGCAGCTTGGGGTCCCGGGTAGCGGGGGGGTACAATGAGCAGTTCTTC. Amino acid sequence: CASSLGSRVAGGYNEQFF.

This clone occurred a few times. Other DNA sequences within the sample encode an identical CDR3. The rearrangement joins TRBV5-1 to TRBJ2-1, with TRBD2 identical over 14 bases. The CDR3 is made up of 16 amino acids. Trimming removed 4 bases from V and 8 bases from J; junction bases left unmatched: 8. CDR1 is SGHRS and CDR2 is YFSETQ in the germline V gene. CDR3 sequence (DNA): TGCGCCAGCAGCCCAGGACTAGCGGGGGGTCGGGATGAGCAGTTCTTC. It translates to CASSPGLAGGRDEQFF.

The chain couples TRBV27 to TRBJ2-3; D gene unclear. The V and J ends lost 3 bases and 6 bases respectively, with 16 bases between them. The length of the CDR3 is 15 residues. Germline V lookup: CDR1 MNHEY, CDR2 SMNVEV (reference sequence). CDR3 protein: CASSLRLLSVDTQYF. Written as DNA, the CDR3 is TGTGCCAGCAGTTTGCGGCTACTGAGCGTGGATACGCAGTATTTT.

The rearrangement uses TRBV7-9 and TRBJ2-5, with 8 bases lining up with TRBD2. J was trimmed by 9 bases and V by 6 bases; bases with no gene match: 12. Germline-derived CDR1 and CDR2 are SEHNR and FQNEAQ (reference sequence). CDR3 length: 14 amino acids. For the CDR3, the DNA is TGTGCCAGCAGTTACGGACTAGCCAAGACGGCCCAGTACTTC. Protein product: CASSYGLAKTAQYF.

The chain carries TRBV6-5 and TRBJ2-7, with TRBD1 matching 8 bases. This CDR3 has 14 residues. Looked up from germline, CDR1 is MNHEY and CDR2 is SVGAGI. V shed 6 bases, J shed 0 bases, and the junction held 4 bases outside the gene matches. CDR3 in amino acids: CASSPGGASYEQYF. As DNA, the CDR3 is TGTGCCAGCAGCCCAGGGGGCGCCTCCTACGAGCAGTACTTC.

J is TRBJ2-5 and V is TRBV5-1, with 11 positions matching TRBD2. The CDR3 spans 15 residues. The germline V gene has CDR1 SGHRS and CDR2 YFSETQ. J gave up 1 base and V 7 bases, and 6 bases lay outside the gene matches. The CDR3 protein is CASAGTSGFQETQYF. CDR3 nucleotides: TGCGCCAGCGCCGGGACTAGCGGATTCCAAGAGACCCAGTACTTC.

The chain's CDR3 is CASSPLNGQETQYF. The CDR3 DNA is TGTGCCAGCTCACCATTGAACGGTCAAGAGACCCAGTACTTC. V is TRBV18 and J is TRBJ2-5; D unresolved. Germline assignment: CDR1 KGHSH and CDR2 LQKENI. This CDR3 spans 14 amino acids. The V gene lost 2 bases and the J gene lost 2 bases, with 9 bases spanning the gap.